This note documents a single TCR beta chain sequence. Its antigen remains unknown. The sample belongs to a study of cytomegalovirus exposure and HLA in healthy donors. The overall study: Falling in the Caucasian-associated ancestry cluster were approximately 86% of some 400 genotyped donors. The study's findings and limits: Reports indicate that TCR beta sequences accurately predicted the HLA-A and HLA-B alleles of most subjects. Later on, analysis showed that most CMV-associated TCR beta chains appeared to be HLA-restricted.

Amplification used 60 Vbeta primers and 13 Jbeta primers. TCRdb keeps only in-frame clones here, not all; method: immunoSEQ multiplex PCR. The sample has a few hundred thousand clones, 70% to 90% seen once. Germline CDR1 and CDR2: SGHTA and FQGNSA. V lost 3 bases, J lost 4 bases, and 1 base stayed unmatched. The CDR3 spans 13 residues. Sequencing was done on a sample of PBMCs. This sequence originates from a woman between 55 and 75 years old in good health and CMV-seropositive. The chain recombines TRBV7-2 with TRBJ1-1; the match to TRBD1 covers 8 bases. CDR3: CASSFGQGTEAFF. CDR3 DNA: TGTGCCAGCAGCTTTGGACAGGGCACTGAAGCTTTCTTT.